The 19 T cell receptor beta chains presented below share a single source sample, sequenced in a study of blood T cell repertoires in COVID-19. TCRdb keeps only in-frame clones here, not all; method: immunoSEQ multiplex PCR. Here the sample spans about 100,000 clones, less than 90% being singletons. Sequences were obtained from peripheral blood. These receptors were collected from a young man in a cohort sampled during active COVID-19.

The chain couples TRBV15 to TRBJ2-3; the match to TRBD2 covers 13 bases. Trimming at V came to 3 bases and at J to 5 bases, leaving 14 bases not matched to a gene. This CDR3 is built from 19 residues. CDR1 is LNHNV and CDR2 is YYDKDF in the germline V gene (reference sequence). This CDR3 reads CATSSGTSGARGSGDTQYF. CDR3 DNA sequence: TGTGCCACCAGCAGCGGGACTAGCGGGGCTCGGGGGAGTGGAGATACGCAGTATTTT.

This clone was seen a single time. The chain recombines TRBV9 with TRBJ2-7; a possible D gene is TRBD1 (6 bases). CDR1 SGDLS and CDR2 YYNGEE come from the germline V gene. CDR3 length: 15 residues. With 0 bases removed from V and 5 bases from J, the gap between germline ends came to 15 bases. The CDR3 nucleotides are TGTGCCAGCAGCGTAGAGGGGGTGCGGCCTGACGAGCAGTACTTC. Amino acids: CASSVEGVRPDEQYF.

The CDR3: CASSLRFGTGTNSPLHF. CDR3 nucleotides: TGTGCCAGCAGTTTGAGGTTTGGGACAGGGACGAATTCACCCCTCCACTTT. This chain links TRBV28 with TRBJ1-6, with 9 positions matching TRBD1. The length of the CDR3 is 17 residues. The V gene end was trimmed by 3 bases and the J gene end by 7 bases; junction bases not matched to a gene: 10. Germline V gene data show CDR1 as MDHEN and CDR2 as SYDVKM.

The J gene is TRBJ2-1, the V gene TRBV5-1; TRBD2 matches at 7 bases. This CDR3 is built from 16 residues. V trimming: 1 base; J trimming: 0 bases; junction bases outside the gene matches: 4. Germline-derived CDR1 and CDR2 are SGHRS and YFSETQ. This CDR3 is CASSLFLAASYNEQFF. CDR3 DNA sequence: TGCGCCAGCAGCTTGTTTCTAGCGGCCTCCTACAATGAGCAGTTCTTC.

The chain has TRBV7-8 and TRBJ2-3; tentative D call: TRBD1 (5 bases). This CDR3 region has 16 residues. Trimming removed 2 bases from V and 3 bases from J, with 15 bases in between. CDR1 is SGHVS, CDR2 FQNEAQ, per germline. The CDR3 region is CASSLKGQAATDTQYF. As DNA, the CDR3 is TGTGCCAGCAGCTTAAAGGGGCAGGCTGCAACAGATACGCAGTATTTT. The full variable domain, with the rest looked up from reference TRBV7-8 and TRBJ2-3, is GAGVSQSPRYKVAKRGQDVALRCDPISGHVSLFWYQQALGQGPEFLTYFQNEAQLDKSGLPSDRFFAERPEGSVSTLKIQRTQQEDSAVYLCASSLKGQAATDTQYFGPGTRLTVL.

This clone was counted once. The V call is TRBV6-5, the J call TRBJ1-6; 9 nucleotides line up with TRBD1. The V and J ends lost 1 base and 13 bases, in that order; junction bases with no gene match: 8. CDR1 MNHEY and CDR2 SVGAGI come from the germline V gene. The CDR3 is made up of 15 amino acids. CDR3: CASSYLQGALGPLHF. The CDR3 DNA sequence: TGTGCCAGCAGTTACTTACAGGGGGCGTTGGGCCCCCTCCACTTT.

The chain employs TRBV10-3 and TRBJ2-5; 10 nucleotides line up with TRBD2. CDR3 length equals 14 residues. Per germline, CDR1 ENHRY and CDR2 SYGVKD. V was pared by 10 bases and J by 3 bases, with 8 bases of the junction left unmatched. CDR3 residues: CATPTSGSEETQYF. CDR3 DNA sequence: TGTGCCACCCCGACTAGCGGGTCGGAAGAGACCCAGTACTTC.

This chain links TRBV18 with TRBJ2-3, with a possible D match to TRBD2 (6 bases). Trimming pared 0 bases from V and 5 bases from J, leaving 9 bases between. The germline V gene encodes CDR1 KGHSH and CDR2 LQKENI. The CDR3 contains 14 residues. The CDR3 loop is CASSPPPGGDTQYF. The CDR3 nucleotides read TGTGCCAGCTCACCACCACCCGGGGGAGATACGCAGTATTTT.

The V and J genes are TRBV7-2 and TRBJ1-2; the D is unclear. Germline assignment: CDR1 SGHTA and CDR2 FQGNSA. V was pared by 0 bases and J by 8 bases, with 10 bases between. The CDR3 loop spans 13 amino acids. The CDR3 bases are TGTGCCAGCAGCTTAGCCCTTTTGAGGGGCTACACCTTC. This translates into CASSLALLRGYTF.

The rearrangement joins TRBV5-4 to TRBJ2-1; 7 nucleotides align to TRBD2. V gave up 0 bases and J gave up 7 bases; unmatched junction bases: 1. Germline lookup yields CDR1 SGHNT and CDR2 YYREEE (reference sequence). CDR3 length equals 13 residues. In DNA, the CDR3 is TGTGCCAGCAGCTTGGCGCGGGGGAATGAGCAGTTCTTC. Encoded protein: CASSLARGNEQFF.

This chain links TRBV10-3 with TRBJ1-2, with D unclear. Germline V gene lookup returns CDR1 ENHRY and CDR2 SYGVKD. This CDR3 has 14 residues. V was shortened by 5 bases and J by 5 bases, with 15 bases between the two germline ends. The CDR3 DNA reads TGTGCCATCAGTCTAGAATCGGGAGGGTATGGCTACACCTTC. Amino acids: CAISLESGGYGYTF.

The rearrangement joins TRBV19 to TRBJ2-1; TRBD2 agrees at 9 bases. Germline V gene data show CDR1 as LNHDA and CDR2 as SQIVND (reference sequence). CDR3 length: 15 residues. J lost 6 bases, V lost 6 bases, and 9 bases had no gene match. Here the CDR3 reads CASRTSGLKSNEQFF. For the CDR3, the DNA is TGTGCCAGTAGGACTAGCGGCCTCAAATCCAATGAGCAGTTCTTC.

The chain is built from TRBV2 and TRBJ2-7; 7 nucleotides line up with TRBD1. Losses at the gene ends were 6 bases for V and 3 bases for J; bases not matched to a gene: 8. The CDR3 has 14 residues. Per germline, CDR1 SNHLY and CDR2 FYNNEI. CDR3 nucleotide sequence: TGTGCCAGCAGCCTGGGGGCAGGGGGCTACGAGCAGTACTTC. It specifies CASSLGAGGYEQYF.

The rearrangement joins TRBV11-3 to TRBJ2-5; no clear D. The CDR3 is 12 amino acids. V was cut by 4 bases and J by 5 bases, with 8 bases left in between. The germline V gene has CDR1 SGHNT and CDR2 YENEEA. The CDR3 region has the DNA TGTGCCAGCAGCTCCGGCGGTGAGACCCAGTACTTC. It codes for CASSSGGETQYF.

V gene TRBV3-1 (or the pseudogene TRBV3-2) combines with J gene TRBJ2-3; a weak D match, TRBD1 (6 bases). The germline CDR1 and CDR2 sequences are LGHDT and YNNKEL (reference sequence). This CDR3 contains 15 residues. V was pared by 5 bases and J by 0 bases, with 12 bases between. This CDR3 is CASSYTGMSTDTQYF. DNA for the CDR3: TGTGCCAGCAGCTATACAGGGATGAGCACAGATACGCAGTATTTT.

The chain combines TRBV10-3 with TRBJ2-5, with 7 bases lining up with TRBD1. This CDR3 has 13 residues. Germline V gene data show CDR1 as ENHRY and CDR2 as SYGVKD. Trimming cost V 3 bases and J 5 bases; bases outside gene matches: 3. CDR3 coding DNA: TGTGCCATCAGTGAAGGGGGCCGGGAGACCCAGTACTTC. Protein product: CAISEGGRETQYF.

This clone has a single count. The J gene is TRBJ2-7, the V gene TRBV28, with a possible D match to TRBD2 (7 bases). The CDR3 runs to 16 residues. The germline CDR1 and CDR2 sequences are MDHEN and SYDVKM. V gave up 7 bases and J gave up 0 bases, with 19 bases separating them. This chain's CDR3 is CASMGAGHLLSYEQYF. In DNA form, the CDR3 reads TGTGCCAGCATGGGAGCGGGACACCTGCTCTCCTACGAGCAGTACTTC. Together with reference TRBV28 and TRBJ2-7, the CDR3 gives the full variable domain: DVKVTQSSRYLVKRTGEKVFLECVQDMDHENMFWYRQDPGLGLRLIYFSYDVKMKEKGDIPEGYSVSREKKERFSLILESASTNQTSMYLCASMGAGHLLSYEQYFGPGTRLTVT.

This clone came up a few times. This rearrangement joins TRBV11-2 to TRBJ2-3, with 14 positions matching TRBD2. J was trimmed by 5 bases and V by 5 bases; bases with no gene match: 3. Per the germline V gene, CDR1 is SGHAT and CDR2 is FQNNGV. This CDR3 comprises 15 residues. Here the CDR3 reads CASSPGTSGGDTQYF. In DNA, the CDR3 is TGTGCCAGCAGCCCAGGGACTAGCGGGGGAGATACGCAGTATTTT.

The chain links TRBV6-5 to TRBJ2-7; the match to TRBD1 covers 7 bases. This CDR3 spans 13 amino acids. Trimming removed 6 bases from V and 3 bases from J; junction bases left unmatched: 5. Per the germline V gene, CDR1 is MNHEY and CDR2 is SVGAGI. CDR3 loop: CASSNRDSYEQYF. In DNA form, the CDR3 reads TGTGCCAGCAGCAACCGGGACAGCTACGAGCAGTACTTC.